The T cell receptor (beta chain) described here comes from a study of cytomegalovirus exposure and HLA in healthy donors. Findings and limits, study-wide: HLA-A and HLA-B allele assignments for most subjects were reportedly predicted accurately using TCR beta sequences. A highly shared variant cluster was judged a likely technical artifact. A few of the chains that were CMV-associated were confirmed in vitro to be specific for CMV antigens.

J gave up 5 bases and V 5 bases, and 9 bases lay outside the gene matches. The CDR3 is 14 amino acids. From germline, CDR1 is SGHNT and CDR2 YYREEE (reference sequence). As concerns this clone: What it binds is unknown.

With 60 Vbeta and 13 Jbeta primers, the PCR was carried out. In the original analysis: An analysis performed later counted roughly 80 million unique TCR beta chains (roughly 10 million of them shared). This table comes from immunoSEQ multiplex PCR, and its TCRdb copy is limited to in-frame clones, with some not included. V and J calls plus clone size are reproduced from that table; the DNA served to infer D and trimming. The data show under 130,000 clones, approximately 80% seen once. The rearrangement links TRBV5-4 to TRBJ1-1, with TRBD1 matching 7 bases. Sequenced material: PBMCs. This receptor was identified in a male donor in good health and CMV-seronegative. DNA for the CDR3: TGTGCCAGCAGAACCCGGGACAGTACGACTGAAGCTTTCTTT. It is translated as CASRTRDSTTEAFF.